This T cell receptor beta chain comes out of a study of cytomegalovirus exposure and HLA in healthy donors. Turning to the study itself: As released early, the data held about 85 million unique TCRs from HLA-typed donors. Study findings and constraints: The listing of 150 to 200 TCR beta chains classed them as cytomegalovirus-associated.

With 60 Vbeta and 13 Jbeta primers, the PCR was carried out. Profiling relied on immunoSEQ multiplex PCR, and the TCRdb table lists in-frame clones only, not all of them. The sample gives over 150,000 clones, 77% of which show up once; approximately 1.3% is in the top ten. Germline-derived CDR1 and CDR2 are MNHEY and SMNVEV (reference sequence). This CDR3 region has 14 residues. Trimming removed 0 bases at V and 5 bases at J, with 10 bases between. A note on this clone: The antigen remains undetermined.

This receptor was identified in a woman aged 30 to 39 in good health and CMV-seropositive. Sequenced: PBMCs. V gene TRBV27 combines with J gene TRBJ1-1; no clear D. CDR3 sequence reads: CASSLSASRTEAFF. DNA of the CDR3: TGTGCCAGCAGTTTATCGGCGTCGAGGACTGAAGCTTTCTTT.